The 22 T cell receptor beta chains presented below share a single source sample, sequenced in a study of blood T cell repertoires in COVID-19. Method: immunoSEQ multiplex PCR; TCRdb's copy keeps in-frame clones and lacks some. The data show 60,000 to 85,000 clones, roughly 87% seen once. What was sequenced was peripheral blood. These receptors were taken from a woman of 80 years or more with active or convalescent COVID-19.

This sequence joins TRBV5-5 and TRBJ2-5; D perhaps matches TRBD1 (5 bases). CDR3 length: 14 residues. V was pared by 4 bases and J by 5 bases, with 15 bases between. Looked up from germline, CDR1 is SGHKS and CDR2 is YYEKEE (reference sequence). CDR3 coding DNA: TGTGCCAGCAGCAGTTGGTGGGGCGTGGAGACCCAGTACTTC. Translated: CASSSWWGVETQYF.

The chain links TRBV5-1 to TRBJ2-7; D is possibly TRBD1 (5 bases). Per germline, CDR1 SGHRS and CDR2 YFSETQ. Between the trimmed V and J ends, which lost 0 bases and 4 bases, there was a span of 11 bases. This CDR3 has 14 residues. CDR3 sequence: CASSLGGRLYEQYF. CDR3 bases: TGCGCCAGCAGCTTGGGGGGCCGTCTGTACGAGCAGTACTTC.

CDR3 sequence reads: CASSLAHFSPLHF. Here the CDR3 DNA reads TGTGCCAGCAGCTTAGCCCACTTTTCACCCCTCCACTTT. The rearrangement links TRBV11-2 to TRBJ1-6; no clear D gene. CDR1 SGHAT and CDR2 FQNNGV come from the germline V gene. The CDR3 is made up of 13 amino acids. V dropped 1 base and J dropped 9 bases, with 7 bases sitting between them.

The CDR3 DNA sequence: TGTGCCAGCTGGGGACAGATCCTCGGTGGCTACACCTTC. This gives the protein CASWGQILGGYTF. The chain links TRBV28 to TRBJ1-2; 7 bases line up with TRBD1. CDR3 size: 13 residues. J lost 7 bases, V lost 8 bases, and 10 bases had no gene match. Germline V gene sequence: CDR1 MDHEN, CDR2 SYDVKM.

The rearrangement uses TRBV4-3 and TRBJ1-3; 9 nucleotides agree with TRBD1. CDR3 size: 17 residues. Trimming cost V 3 bases and J 2 bases; bases outside gene matches: 8. Germline V CDR1 and CDR2: LGHNA, YSLEER. CDR3 region: CASSQDTGGEPGNTIYF. CDR3 coding DNA: TGCGCCAGCAGCCAGGATACAGGGGGCGAGCCTGGAAACACCATATATTTT.

This rearrangement joins TRBV30 to TRBJ2-2; the D gene is possibly TRBD2 (6 bases). The CDR3 loop spans 13 amino acids. Trimming pared 3 bases from V and 5 bases from J, leaving 10 bases between. The germline gives CDR1 GTSNPN, CDR2 SVGIG (reference sequence). The CDR3 spells CAWSFGGTGELFF. The CDR3 DNA reads as TGTGCCTGGAGCTTTGGGGGGACCGGGGAGCTGTTTTTT.

This clone was recorded a few times. V gene TRBV30 combines with J gene TRBJ1-4, with unresolved D. V gave up 7 bases and J gave up 3 bases, with 15 bases separating them. Germline CDR1 and CDR2: GTSNPN and SVGIG (reference sequence). The CDR3 loop spans 14 amino acids. This CDR3 reads CAFLIHTPNEKLFF. For the CDR3, the DNA is TGTGCCTTCTTAATACACACACCTAATGAAAAACTGTTTTTT.

The chain is built from TRBV6-6 and TRBJ1-4; 9 nucleotides match TRBD1. CDR3 length: 15 amino acids. CDR1 MNHNY and CDR2 SVGAGI come from the germline V gene (reference sequence). Trimming at V came to 5 bases and at J to 5 bases, leaving 6 bases not matched to a gene. Here the CDR3 reads CASSRSGTGNEKLFF. Here the CDR3 DNA reads TGTGCCAGCAGTCGCAGCGGGACAGGGAATGAAAAACTGTTTTTT.

The genes are TRBV5-4 and TRBJ2-7; D call uncertain. Trimming pared 0 bases from V and 1 base from J, leaving 8 bases between. The CDR3 consists of 14 residues. Germline CDR1 and CDR2: SGHNT and YYREEE (reference sequence). The DNA for the CDR3 is TGTGCCAGCAGCTTGGGCGGTTTGTCCTACGAGCAGTACTTC. Its protein is CASSLGGLSYEQYF.

V is TRBV7-2 and J is TRBJ1-1; D call uncertain. The V and J ends lost 3 bases and 4 bases respectively, with 9 bases between them. CDR3 size: 13 residues. CDR1 and CDR2 (germline): SGHTA, FQGNSA. CDR3 sequence reads: CASSFAATTEAFF. In DNA form, the CDR3 reads TGTGCCAGCAGCTTTGCGGCGACCACTGAAGCTTTCTTT.

This chain uses TRBV19 with TRBJ1-2, with 7 bases fitting TRBD1. The CDR3 consists of 15 residues. CDR1 is LNHDA and CDR2 is SQIVND in the germline V gene (reference sequence). With V trimmed by 8 bases and J by 4 bases, 13 bases remained unmatched. CDR3 protein: CASRPRGQTTYGYTF. In DNA form, the CDR3 reads TGTGCCAGTCGTCCCCGGGGACAGACCACCTATGGCTACACCTTC.

The V and J genes are TRBV6-5 and TRBJ1-2; D gene ambiguous. This CDR3 has 13 residues. Looked up from germline, CDR1 is MNHEY and CDR2 is SVGAGI. Trimming shortened V by 7 bases and J by 4 bases, and 13 bases separated the two germline ends. The CDR3 nucleotides are TGTGCCAGCACCGCGAGTTGGAGCTATGGCTACACCTTC. It codes for CASTASWSYGYTF.

This clone was found a few times. The chain recombines TRBV14 with TRBJ2-7; TRBD1 matches 10 bases. The germline V gene has CDR1 SGHDN and CDR2 FVKESK. V shed 4 bases, J shed 3 bases, and the junction held 0 bases outside the gene matches. The CDR3 totals 13 residues. The CDR3 reads CASSRDRGYEQYF. The CDR3 DNA reads as TGTGCCAGCAGCCGGGACAGGGGCTACGAGCAGTACTTC.

This clone was found once. The chain uses TRBV7-2 and TRBJ2-2, with D possibly being TRBD2 (6 bases). This CDR3 contains 15 residues. V dropped 2 bases and J dropped 5 bases, with 12 bases sitting between them. Looked up from germline, CDR1 is SGHTA and CDR2 is FQGNSA. CDR3: CASSLWASATGELFF. The DNA for the CDR3 is TGTGCCAGCAGCTTATGGGCTAGCGCAACCGGGGAGCTGTTTTTT.

The J gene is TRBJ2-6, the V gene TRBV28, with D possibly TRBD1 on 6 matching bases. There are 14 residues in the CDR3. The V gene's germline CDR1 is MDHEN and CDR2 SYDVKM. The V and J ends lost 5 bases and 10 bases respectively, with 15 bases between them. This chain's CDR3 is CASSRPGQFNVLTF. CDR3 in DNA: TGTGCCAGCAGTAGACCAGGACAGTTTAACGTCCTGACTTTC.

This chain joins TRBV7-6 and TRBJ1-2; D possibly corresponds to TRBD1 (6 bases). This CDR3 is built from 14 residues. Between the trimmed V and J ends, which lost 5 bases and 2 bases, there was a span of 12 bases. Germline CDR1 is SGHVS and CDR2 is FNYEAQ. The CDR3 DNA reads as TGTGCCAGCAGCCAGGGGAGACAGAACTATGGCTACACCTTC. Protein sequence: CASSQGRQNYGYTF.

The chain employs TRBV5-1 and TRBJ1-1, with 8 bases that match TRBD1. The V segment lost 5 bases and the J segment 0 bases; nucleotides outside the gene matches: 3. There are 14 residues in the CDR3. The V gene's germline CDR1 is SGHRS and CDR2 YFSETQ. The CDR3 nucleotides are TGCGCCAGCAGTGCGGGACAGGTGAACACTGAAGCTTTCTTT. Encoded protein: CASSAGQVNTEAFF.

The CDR3: CASSHRTGGGEKLFF. CDR3 bases: TGTGCCAGTAGTCATCGGACAGGGGGCGGGGAAAAACTGTTTTTT. This chain joins TRBV19 and TRBJ1-4; 11 bases are shared with TRBD1. The CDR3 is made up of 15 amino acids. The germline gives CDR1 LNHDA, CDR2 SQIVND (reference sequence). With V trimmed by 5 bases and J by 8 bases, 7 bases remained unmatched. The complete variable domain, with remaining parts taken from reference TRBV19 and TRBJ1-4, reads DGGITQSPKYLFRKEGQNVTLSCEQNLNHDAMYWYRQDPGQGLRLIYYSQIVNDFQKGDIAEGYSVSREKKESFPLTVTSAQKNPTAFYLCASSHRTGGGEKLFFGSGTQLSVL.

V usage is TRBV30 and J usage is TRBJ1-1; tentatively, D is TRBD1 (6 bases). Germline loops: CDR1 GTSNPN, CDR2 SVGIG (reference sequence). CDR3 length: 13 amino acids. Trimming pared 8 bases from V and 7 bases from J, leaving 20 bases between. CDR3 region: CALRKGGGNEAFF. Written as DNA, the CDR3 is TGTGCCCTTCGTAAGGGAGGGGGGAATGAAGCTTTCTTT.

The chain carries TRBV18 and TRBJ1-1; possible D gene TRBD1, 6 bases. CDR1 and CDR2 from the germline V gene are KGHSH and LQKENI. The CDR3 runs to 16 residues. Trimming cost V 0 bases and J 4 bases, with 15 bases left between them. CDR3 sequence (DNA): TGTGCCAGCTCACCACCGTCGCAGGGGTGGAGCACTGAAGCTTTCTTT. Translating gives CASSPPSQGWSTEAFF.

The chain is built from TRBV5-1 and TRBJ1-1; 7 bases match TRBD1. The V and J ends lost 4 bases and 2 bases, in that order; junction bases with no gene match: 26. This CDR3 region has 21 residues. Germline assignment: CDR1 SGHRS and CDR2 YFSETQ. CDR3: CASSTGSWMGQRVKRNTEAFF. DNA of the CDR3: TGCGCCAGCAGCACTGGAAGTTGGATGGGACAGAGGGTAAAGAGAAACACTGAAGCTTTCTTT.

The chain links TRBV18 to TRBJ1-2; 7 bases map to TRBD1. V shed 2 bases and J 6 bases; nucleotides not matched to a gene: 6. The length of the CDR3 is 14 residues. Germline assignment: CDR1 KGHSH and CDR2 LQKENI. CDR3 loop: CASSPAGQSNGYTF. DNA of the CDR3: TGTGCCAGCTCACCAGCGGGACAGTCCAATGGCTACACCTTC.